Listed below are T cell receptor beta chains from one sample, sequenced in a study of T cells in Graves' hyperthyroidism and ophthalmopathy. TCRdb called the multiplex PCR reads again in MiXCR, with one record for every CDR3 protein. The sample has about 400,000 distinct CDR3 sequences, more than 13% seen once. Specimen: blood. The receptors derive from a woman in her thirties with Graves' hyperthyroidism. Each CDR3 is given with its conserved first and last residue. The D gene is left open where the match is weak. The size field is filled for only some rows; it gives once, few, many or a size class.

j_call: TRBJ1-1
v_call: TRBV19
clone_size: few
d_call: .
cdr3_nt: TGTGCCAGTATCGACCGGGCCTCCACTGAAGCTTTCTTT
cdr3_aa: CASIDRASTEAFF

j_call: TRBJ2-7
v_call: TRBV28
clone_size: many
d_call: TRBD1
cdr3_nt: TGTGCCAGCAGTGTACGGACAGGGAGGAGCTACGAGCAGTACTTC
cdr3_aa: CASSVRTGRSYEQYF

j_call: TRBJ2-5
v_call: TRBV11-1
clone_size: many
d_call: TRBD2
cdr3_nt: TGTGCCAGCAGCTTTCGGGAGGGCGGCGTGGAGACCCAGTACTTC
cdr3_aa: CASSFREGGVETQYF

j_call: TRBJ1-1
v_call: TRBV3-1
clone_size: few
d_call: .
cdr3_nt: TGTGCCAGCAGCCAAGATGTCGGAGAGACTGAAGCTTTCTTT
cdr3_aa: CASSQDVGETEAFF

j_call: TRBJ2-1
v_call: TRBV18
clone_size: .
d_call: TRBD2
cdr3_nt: TGTGCCAGCTCTCGAGGACTAGCGGGAGGTGAGCAGTTCTTC
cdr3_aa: CASSRGLAGGEQFF

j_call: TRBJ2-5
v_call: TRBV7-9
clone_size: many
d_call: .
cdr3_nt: TGTGCCAGCAGCTTTGAACTTATACAAGAGACCCAGTACTTC
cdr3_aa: CASSFELIQETQYF

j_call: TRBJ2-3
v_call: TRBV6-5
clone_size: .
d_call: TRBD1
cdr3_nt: TGTGCCAGCAGTTACTCGATAGTAGGGGGCGCAGATACGCAGTATTTT
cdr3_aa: CASSYSIVGGADTQYF

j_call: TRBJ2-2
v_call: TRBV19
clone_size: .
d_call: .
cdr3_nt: TGTGCCAGTAGTCCACTGGCCCCCCGGGGGCGCAACACCGGGGAGCTGTTTTTT
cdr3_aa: CASSPLAPRGRNTGELFF

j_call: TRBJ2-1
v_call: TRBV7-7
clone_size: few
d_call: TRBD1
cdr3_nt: TGTGCTAGCAGCTCCGGGACAGCACCGGCTGAGCAGTTCTTC
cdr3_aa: CASSSGTAPAEQFF

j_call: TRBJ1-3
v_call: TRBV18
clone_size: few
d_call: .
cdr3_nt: TGTGCCAGCTCACCAGGAAGGGTATCTAGCTCTGGAAACACCATATATTTT
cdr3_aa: CASSPGRVSSSGNTIYF

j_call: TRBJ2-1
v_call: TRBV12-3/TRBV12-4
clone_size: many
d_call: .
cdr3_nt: TGTGCCAGCAGTTTCCGGACAGAATACAATGAGCAGTTCTTC
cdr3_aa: CASSFRTEYNEQFF

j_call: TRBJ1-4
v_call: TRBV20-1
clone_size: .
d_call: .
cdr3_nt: TGCAGTGCTAGAGAGGATGGGTCAAGAGGAGTTGAAAAACTGTTTTTT
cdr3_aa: CSAREDGSRGVEKLFF

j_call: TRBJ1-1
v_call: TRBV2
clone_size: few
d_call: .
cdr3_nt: TGTGCCAGCTTTGGGTCAGCCGAAGCTTTCTTT
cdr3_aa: CASFGSAEAFF

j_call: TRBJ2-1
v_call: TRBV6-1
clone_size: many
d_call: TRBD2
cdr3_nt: TGTGCCAGCAGTGCGTTCAGGACTAGCGGGAGCTACAATGAGCAGTTCTTC
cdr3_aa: CASSAFRTSGSYNEQFF